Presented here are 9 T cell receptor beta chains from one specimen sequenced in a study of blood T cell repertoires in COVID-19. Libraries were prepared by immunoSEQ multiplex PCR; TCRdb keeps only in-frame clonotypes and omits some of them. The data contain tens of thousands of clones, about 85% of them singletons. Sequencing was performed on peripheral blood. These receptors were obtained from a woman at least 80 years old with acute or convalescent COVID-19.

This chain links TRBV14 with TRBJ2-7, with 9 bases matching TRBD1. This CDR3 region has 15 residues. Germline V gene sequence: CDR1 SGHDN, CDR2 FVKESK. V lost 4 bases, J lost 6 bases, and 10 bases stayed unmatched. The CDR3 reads CASSRRGTGYSEQYF. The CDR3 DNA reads TGTGCCAGCAGCCGGAGAGGGACAGGGTACTCCGAGCAGTACTTC. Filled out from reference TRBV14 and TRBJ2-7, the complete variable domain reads EAGVTQFPSHSVIEKGQTVTLRCDPISGHDNLYWYRRVMGKEIKFLLHFVKESKQDESGMPNNRFLAERTGGTYSTLKVQPAELEDSGVYFCASSRRGTGYSEQYFGPGTRLTVT.

The CDR3 region has the DNA TGTGCCAGCAACTCCCCCCCCCAGGGGGCGCCCACAGATACGCAGTATTTT. The encoded protein is CASNSPPQGAPTDTQYF. The chain is built from TRBV28 and TRBJ2-3; 8 bases line up with TRBD1. This CDR3 contains 17 residues. The junction had 14 bases not matched to a gene; V was cut back by 7 bases and J by 2 bases. CDR1 and CDR2 from the germline V gene are MDHEN and SYDVKM.

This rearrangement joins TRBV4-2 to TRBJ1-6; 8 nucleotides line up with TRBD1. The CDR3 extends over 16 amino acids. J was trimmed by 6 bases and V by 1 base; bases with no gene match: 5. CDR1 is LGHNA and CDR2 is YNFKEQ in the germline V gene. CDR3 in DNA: TGTGCCAGCAGCCAAGGGACAGGGTCAGGTAATTCACCCCTCCACTTT. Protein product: CASSQGTGSGNSPLHF.

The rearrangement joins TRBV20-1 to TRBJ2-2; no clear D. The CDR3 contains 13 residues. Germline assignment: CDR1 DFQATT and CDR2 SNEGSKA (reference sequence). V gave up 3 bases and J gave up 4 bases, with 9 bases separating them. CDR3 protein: CSASSSFTGELFF. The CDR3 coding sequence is TGCAGTGCTAGTTCTAGTTTCACCGGGGAGCTGTTTTTT.

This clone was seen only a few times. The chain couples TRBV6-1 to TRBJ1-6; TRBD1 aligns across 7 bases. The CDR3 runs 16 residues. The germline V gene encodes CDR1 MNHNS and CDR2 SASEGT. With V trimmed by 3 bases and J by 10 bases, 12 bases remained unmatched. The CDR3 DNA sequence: TGTGCCAGCAGTGACCTATGGGACAGCCATTTATCACCCCTCCACTTT. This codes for CASSDLWDSHLSPLHF.

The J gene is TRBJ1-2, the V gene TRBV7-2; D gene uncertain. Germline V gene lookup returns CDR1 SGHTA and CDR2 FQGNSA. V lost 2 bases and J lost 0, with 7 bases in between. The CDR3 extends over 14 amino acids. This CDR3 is CASSLPTANYGYTF. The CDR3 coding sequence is TGTGCCAGCAGCTTACCAACGGCTAACTATGGCTACACCTTC.

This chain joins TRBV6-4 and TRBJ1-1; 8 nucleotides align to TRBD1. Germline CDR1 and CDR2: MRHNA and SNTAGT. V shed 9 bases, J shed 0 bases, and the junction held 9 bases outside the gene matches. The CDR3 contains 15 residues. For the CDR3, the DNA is TGTGCCAGGGGGCAGGGGGCGCCTCTGAACACTGAAGCTTTCTTT. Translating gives CARGQGAPLNTEAFF.

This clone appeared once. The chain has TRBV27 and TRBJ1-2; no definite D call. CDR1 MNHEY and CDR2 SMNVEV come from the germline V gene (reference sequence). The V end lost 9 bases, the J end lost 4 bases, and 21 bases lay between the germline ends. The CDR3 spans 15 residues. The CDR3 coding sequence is TGTGCCAGTACGATGAGGGCCGGAGGGATCTATGGCTACACCTTC. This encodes CASTMRAGGIYGYTF.

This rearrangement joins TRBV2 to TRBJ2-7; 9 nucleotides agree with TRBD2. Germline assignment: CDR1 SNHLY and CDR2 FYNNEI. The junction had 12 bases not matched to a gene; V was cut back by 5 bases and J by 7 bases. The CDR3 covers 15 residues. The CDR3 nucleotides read TGTGCCAGCAGTCGAACGGCTAGCGGGACGGGAGAGCAGTACTTC. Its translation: CASSRTASGTGEQYF.